This TCR beta chain is drawn from a study of blood T cell repertoires in COVID-19. Study-wide background: The samples span acute and convalescent COVID-19 from the United States, Italy and Spain. Nucleic acid was either cDNA or gDNA, and it came from T cells, B-cell-depleted T cells, or PBMCs.

CDR1 and CDR2 from the germline V gene are WNHNN and SYGVQD (reference sequence). The CDR3 is 13 residues long. Between the trimmed V and J ends, which lost 4 bases and 2 bases, there was a span of 9 bases. The protocol was immunoSEQ multiplex PCR, while the TCRdb copy is restricted to in-frame clones and leaves out a portion. This sample has more than 350,000 clones, with approximately 91% found just once. In assigning cohorts, the study relied on participant-reported clinical history. Exposed enrollees had met someone with a PCR-confirmed or clinician-diagnosed COVID-19 case at some point within the 2 weeks before study entry.

The V gene is TRBV10-1, the J gene TRBJ2-7; D remains unclear. Specimen: PBMCs or T cells enriched from blood (not recorded which). This sequence was found in a young woman who had been exposed to COVID-19. CDR3 coding DNA: TGCGCCAGCAGTGTCAACAGCACCTACGAGCAGTACTTC. Translating it yields CASSVNSTYEQYF.